This T cell receptor beta chain was sequenced during a study of shared clonotypes between healthy human individuals. Libraries were prepared by immunoSEQ multiplex PCR; TCRdb keeps only in-frame clonotypes and omits some of them. The data show roughly 2,500,000 clones, 90% to 95% seen once. The CDR3 has 15 residues. Trimming took 2 bases from V and 1 from J, leaving 9 bases between them. CDR1 and CDR2 (germline): SGHRS, YFSETQ. A single count supports this clone. This chain uses TRBV5-1 with TRBJ2-2; D remains ambiguous. The source material was naive CD4+ T cells from PBMCs. Stated subset: CD45RA+ positively selected. The receptor was derived from a man aged 18 to 30 in good health. Some clones in this sample may be carry-over from other donors' samples. The CDR3 DNA sequence: TGCGCCAGCAGCTTAACCCAAATGAACACCGGGGAGCTGTTTTTT. Protein: CASSLTQMNTGELFF.